These 30 T cell receptor beta chains came from one sample sequenced in a study of cytomegalovirus exposure and HLA in healthy donors. Use of 60 Vbeta and 13 Jbeta primers characterized the PCR. The method was immunoSEQ multiplex PCR; TCRdb's version includes in-frame clones alone and lacks a portion of them. The repertoire holds some 180,000 clones, with 80% as singletons. Sequenced: PBMCs. The receptor source for this set is a woman in her 30s in good health and CMV-seronegative.

This clone was counted a single time. The rearrangement uses TRBV18 and TRBJ1-5; weak D call: TRBD1 (5 bases). The ends were cut back, 2 bases at V and 1 base at J, with 12 bases in the middle. This CDR3 is built from 16 residues. In germline, CDR1 is KGHSH, CDR2 LQKENI. As DNA, the CDR3 is TGTGCCAGCTCACCAACTCAGGGTGGCAGCAATCAGCCCCAGCATTTT. It encodes CASSPTQGGSNQPQHF.

V is TRBV21-1 and J is TRBJ2-1; the DNA was not compared with TRBD1, the D call given in the table. TRBV21-1 is shown as a pseudogene. This CDR3 is built from 17 residues. CDR3 amino acids: CASSRKRGQGAYNEQFF. In DNA, the CDR3 is TGTGCCAGCAGCAGAAAACGCGGACAGGGGGCCTACAATGAGCAGTTCTTC.

V is TRBV27 and J is TRBJ1-2; TRBD1 is a possible D gene (5 bases). CDR1 and CDR2 (germline): MNHEY, SMNVEV (reference sequence). Trimming took off 5 bases at V and 8 bases at J, with 21 bases between the two ends. The CDR3 runs to 15 residues. Here the CDR3 reads CASSLALGGMGGYTF. In nucleotides, the CDR3 is TGTGCCAGCAGTCTTGCGCTCGGGGGAATGGGGGGCTACACCTTC.

V usage is TRBV14 and J usage is TRBJ1-6; D is perhaps TRBD1 (6 bases). The CDR3 extends over 17 amino acids. Germline V CDR1 and CDR2: SGHDN, FVKESK. The V and J ends lost 4 bases and 7 bases respectively, with 20 bases between them. CDR3 amino acids: CASSLFSGTLSNSPLHF. The DNA of the CDR3 is TGTGCCAGCAGCCTATTCTCCGGGACACTCTCGAATTCACCCCTCCACTTT.

The chain joins TRBV6-5 to TRBJ1-1; D uncertain. The CDR3 totals 14 residues. The ends were cut back, 6 bases at V and 1 base at J, with 12 bases in the middle. The germline V gene encodes CDR1 MNHEY and CDR2 SVGAGI. CDR3 nucleotides: TGTGCCAGCAGACCCCCGGGGAAGAACACTGAAGCTTTCTTT. Its protein product is CASRPPGKNTEAFF.

The chain links TRBV9 to TRBJ1-1, with D uncertain. V shed 3 bases and J shed 5 bases, with 5 bases lying between them. The CDR3 covers 11 residues. Germline V CDR1 and CDR2: SGDLS, YYNGEE. The CDR3 sequence is CASSAVTEAFF. CDR3 DNA: TGTGCCAGCAGCGCCGTAACTGAAGCTTTCTTT.

CDR3 DNA: TGTGCCAGTAGTACAAACAGGGGGCACTACGAGCAGTACTTC. It specifies CASSTNRGHYEQYF. This rearrangement joins TRBV19 to TRBJ2-7; 9 nucleotides align to TRBD1. V was pared by 4 bases and J by 3 bases, with 4 bases of the junction left unmatched. The CDR3 has 14 residues. Germline CDR1 reads LNHDA; CDR2 reads SQIVND (reference sequence).

This chain uses TRBV9 with TRBJ1-1; the D gene is possibly TRBD1 (6 bases). The CDR3 has 19 residues. Germline loops: CDR1 SGDLS, CDR2 YYNGEE. Trimming pared 4 bases from V and 5 bases from J, leaving 30 bases between. CDR3 bases: TGTGCCAGCAGCTCGAGTAGCCGCCCAGGGCAGGGGCTCGGGACTGAAGCTTTCTTT. It yields the protein CASSSSSRPGQGLGTEAFF.

CDR3 amino acids: CAISMTGGNEKLFF. The CDR3 DNA is TGTGCCATCAGCATGACAGGGGGTAATGAAAAACTGTTTTTT. The J gene is TRBJ1-4, the V gene TRBV10-3; TRBD1 matches 9 bases. In germline, CDR1 is ENHRY, CDR2 SYGVKD. V lost 6 bases to trimming and J lost 4 bases; unmatched junction nucleotides: 3. The CDR3 covers 14 residues.

This clone showed up just a few times. The V and J genes are TRBV19 and TRBJ2-1; TRBD1 matches 8 bases. The germline V gene has CDR1 LNHDA and CDR2 SQIVND (reference sequence). CDR3 length: 12 residues. The J segment lost 14 bases and the V segment lost 5 bases, leaving 8 bases of the junction unmatched. Written as DNA, the CDR3 is TGTGCCAGTAGTTCCGTTTGGGACAGGAAGTTCTTC. Encoded protein: CASSSVWDRKFF. Looking up the rest from reference TRBV19 and TRBJ2-1 gives the full variable domain: DGGITQSPKYLFRKEGQNVTLSCEQNLNHDAMYWYRQDPGQGLRLIYYSQIVNDFQKGDIAEGYSVSREKKESFPLTVTSAQKNPTAFYLCASSSVWDRKFFGPGTRLTVL.

This clone was counted a few times. The junction departs from the called germline gene at one end, perhaps through a read error. The V gene is TRBV6-1, the J gene TRBJ2-3, with 9 bases identical to TRBD2. CDR1 is MNHNS and CDR2 is SASEGT in the germline V gene. The CDR3 totals 15 residues. CDR3 in DNA: TGTGCCAGCAGTGAACTAGCGGGATTCACAGATGCGCAGTATTTT. Amino acids: CASSELAGFTDAQYF.

The rearrangement uses TRBV18 and TRBJ2-7, with 8 positions matching TRBD1. This CDR3 is built from 14 residues. V shed 6 bases and J 4 bases; nucleotides not matched to a gene: 8. The V gene's germline CDR1 is KGHSH and CDR2 LQKENI. The CDR3 is CASSNRGVRYEQYF. The DNA of the CDR3 is TGTGCCAGCTCCAACAGGGGGGTCCGGTACGAGCAGTACTTC.

This clone has only a few counts. This sequence joins TRBV7-3 and TRBJ2-1; TRBD2 matches at 9 bases. Unmatched junction bases numbered 5, after V lost 5 bases and J lost 3 bases. The CDR3 loop spans 15 amino acids. Germline V gene sequence: CDR1 SGHTA, CDR2 FQGTGA. In nucleotides, the CDR3 is TGTGCCAGCAGCACTTCAGCGGGGGGCTACAATGAGCAGTTCTTC. This encodes CASSTSAGGYNEQFF.

This clone was seen a single time. This chain uses TRBV10-1 with TRBJ2-2; TRBD1 might be the D (5 bases). CDR1 is WNHNN and CDR2 is SYGVQD in the germline V gene (reference sequence). The CDR3 is 16 residues long. V was cut by 2 bases and J by 3 bases, with 13 bases left in between. The CDR3 loop reads CASSEKAGWDTGELFF. CDR3 nucleotides: TGCGCCAGCAGTGAGAAGGCAGGGTGGGACACCGGGGAGCTGTTTTTT.

The rearrangement links TRBV19 to TRBJ2-7; 7 bases are a match to TRBD1. Trimming at V came to 3 bases and at J to 2 bases, leaving 7 bases not matched to a gene. Germline V CDR1 and CDR2: LNHDA, SQIVND (reference sequence). This CDR3 region has 15 residues. CDR3 loop: CASSIPGQRTYEQYF. The CDR3 coding sequence is TGTGCCAGTAGTATTCCGGGACAGAGGACCTACGAGCAGTACTTC. Filled out from reference TRBV19 and TRBJ2-7, the complete variable domain reads DGGITQSPKYLFRKEGQNVTLSCEQNLNHDAMYWYRQDPGQGLRLIYYSQIVNDFQKGDIAEGYSVSREKKESFPLTVTSAQKNPTAFYLCASSIPGQRTYEQYFGPGTRLTVT.

The chain uses TRBV30 and TRBJ1-1, with TRBD1 matching over 7 bases. The CDR3 length is 16 residues. V lost 3 bases, J lost 1 base, and 11 bases stayed unmatched. Germline CDR1 is GTSNPN and CDR2 is SVGIG (reference sequence). CDR3 coding DNA: TGTGCCTGGAGCCGAGGGGGCGCGCGGTCGAACACTGAAGCTTTCTTT. Encoded protein: CAWSRGGARSNTEAFF.

This sequence joins TRBV29-1 and TRBJ1-2, with 8 bases matching TRBD1. CDR3 size: 13 residues. V dropped 5 bases and J dropped 5; count of bases not matched to a gene: 7. Germline CDR1 SQVTM, CDR2 ANQGSEA. The CDR3 region is CSVLQDRVYGYTF. CDR3 sequence (DNA): TGCAGCGTTCTCCAGGACAGGGTTTATGGCTACACCTTC.

This chain links TRBV6-5 with TRBJ1-1; 7 bases align to TRBD1. Germline CDR1 is MNHEY and CDR2 is SVGAGI. The length of the CDR3 is 15 residues. V dropped 6 bases and J dropped 1; count of bases not matched to a gene: 8. CDR3 DNA: TGTGCCAGCAGAGGATCGACAGGGTGGAACACTGAAGCTTTCTTT. Translated, it gives CASRGSTGWNTEAFF.

The chain joins TRBV27 to TRBJ2-1; weak D call: TRBD2 (6 bases). The V end lost 3 bases, the J end lost 6 bases, and 12 bases lay between the germline ends. Per germline, CDR1 MNHEY and CDR2 SMNVEV (reference sequence). CDR3 length: 14 residues. The CDR3 spells CASSFWGDPNEQFF. The CDR3 nucleotides are TGTGCCAGCAGTTTCTGGGGGGACCCCAATGAGCAGTTCTTC.

The rearrangement links TRBV6-5 to TRBJ2-7; 11 nucleotides agree with TRBD1. CDR1 is MNHEY, CDR2 SVGAGI, per germline. J lost 7 bases, V lost 4 bases, and 12 bases had no gene match. This CDR3 comprises 16 residues. CDR3 sequence (DNA): TGTGCCAGCAGTTCGTACGGGACAGGGGGTCCGAGGGAGCAGTACTTC. This gives the protein CASSSYGTGGPREQYF.

The chain couples TRBV30 to TRBJ1-6; possibly TRBD1 for D (6 bases). The CDR3 length is 16 residues. CDR1 and CDR2 from the germline V gene are GTSNPN and SVGIG (reference sequence). The germline V and J ends were trimmed by 3 bases and 3 bases, with 15 bases remaining between them. In DNA, the CDR3 is TGTGCCTGGAGCCCCCCCATGGACAGCTATAATTCACCCCTCCACTTT. Its translation is CAWSPPMDSYNSPLHF.

This clone was observed a handful of times. The chain links TRBV30 to TRBJ2-5, with TRBD2 matching 12 bases. The CDR3 spans 15 residues. Germline-derived CDR1 and CDR2 are GTSNPN and SVGIG (reference sequence). The V segment lost 1 base and the J segment 4 bases; nucleotides outside the gene matches: 4. The CDR3 nucleotides are TGTGCCTGGAGTGCTAGCGGGGGGGCCGGAGAGACCCAGTACTTC. This gives the protein CAWSASGGAGETQYF.

This clone was seen a handful of times. CDR3 nucleotide sequence: TGTGCCAGCAGTTACGCTGGGAGACAGCCCCAGCATTTT. Its protein is CASSYAGRQPQHF. V and J are TRBV6-5 and TRBJ1-5; D is unresolved. The germline V gene has CDR1 MNHEY and CDR2 SVGAGI. Trimming cost V 2 bases and J 7 bases, with 9 bases left between them. The CDR3 length is 13 residues.

The genes are TRBV6-4 and TRBJ2-3; 10 bases agree with TRBD2. V dropped 8 bases and J dropped 7; count of bases not matched to a gene: 6. From germline, CDR1 is MRHNA and CDR2 SNTAGT. CDR3 length: 13 residues. CDR3 sequence (DNA): TGTGCCAGCTCCGGGACTAGCGCCAATACGCAGTATTTT. The encoded protein is CASSGTSANTQYF.

V and J are TRBV7-2 and TRBJ1-6; 8 bases are shared with TRBD1. Trimming removed 5 bases from V and 0 bases from J; junction bases left unmatched: 12. Germline V gene lookup returns CDR1 SGHTA and CDR2 FQGNSA. This CDR3 region has 19 residues. In DNA, the CDR3 is TGTGCCAGCAGCCCGCCCCGGACAGGGATGAGCTCCTATAATTCACCCCTCCACTTT. Residues: CASSPPRTGMSSYNSPLHF.

This clone was observed a few times. This rearrangement joins TRBV6-6 to TRBJ1-5; 8 bases align to TRBD1. Germline CDR1 MNHNY, CDR2 SVGAGI (reference sequence). The CDR3 contains 14 residues. Losses at the gene ends were 10 bases for V and 6 bases for J; bases not matched to a gene: 11. The DNA of the CDR3 is TGTGCCACCCTGCCCGGGACAGGATTTCAGCCCCAGCATTTT. It encodes CATLPGTGFQPQHF.

CDR3 bases: TGTGCCAGCTCACCTACCATTGACAGTGAAGCTTTCTTT. Translating it yields CASSPTIDSEAFF. The V call is TRBV18, the J call TRBJ1-1; D may be TRBD1 (5 bases). Germline assignment: CDR1 KGHSH and CDR2 LQKENI. CDR3 length: 13 amino acids. V was pared by 3 bases and J by 7 bases, with 12 bases between.

On this clone itself: This same CDR3 is encoded by further DNA sequences in the sample. J is TRBJ1-1 and V is TRBV14, with a tentative D call TRBD1 (5 bases). Trimming left V 3 bases short and J 3 bases short, with 17 bases between. Germline loops: CDR1 SGHDN, CDR2 FVKESK. The CDR3 extends over 16 amino acids. CDR3 sequence: CASSHIGGIGDTEAFF. CDR3 nucleotides: TGTGCCAGCAGCCACATTGGGGGGATCGGAGACACTGAAGCTTTCTTT.

V is TRBV7-3 and J is TRBJ2-1, with 7 bases that match TRBD2. CDR3 length: 15 residues. Germline assignment: CDR1 SGHTA and CDR2 FQGTGA. Unmatched junction bases numbered 11, after V lost 6 bases and J lost 6 bases. The CDR3 loop is CASRPPGLNGNEQFF. The CDR3 coding sequence is TGTGCCAGCAGGCCACCGGGACTAAATGGCAATGAGCAGTTCTTC.

This clone has just a few counts. The gene calls are TRBV7-3 and TRBJ1-1; no clear D gene. V lost 3 bases and J lost 0, with 8 bases in between. The CDR3 length is 14 residues. CDR1 is SGHTA and CDR2 is FQGTGA in the germline V gene. Written as DNA, the CDR3 is TGTGCCAGCAGCTTCTCAGGTCTGAACACTGAAGCTTTCTTT. Protein sequence: CASSFSGLNTEAFF.